These 21 T cell receptor beta chains share one sample of origin, sequenced in a study of blood T cell repertoires in COVID-19. Profiling relied on immunoSEQ multiplex PCR, and the TCRdb table lists in-frame clones only, not all of them. Among 150,000 to 200,000 clones listed, roughly 82% were seen once. Material for sequencing was peripheral blood. These receptor sequences come from a woman in her 40s with COVID-19, enrolled during active disease.

This clone was counted once. The rearrangement links TRBV19 to TRBJ1-6, with 10 positions matching TRBD1. V was pared by 8 bases and J by 8 bases, with 9 bases of the junction left unmatched. CDR1 is LNHDA and CDR2 is SQIVND in the germline V gene (reference sequence). The CDR3 is made up of 15 amino acids. CDR3: CASAPPGQGHSPLHF. In DNA form, the CDR3 reads TGTGCCAGTGCGCCCCCGGGACAGGGGCATTCACCCCTCCACTTT. Full variable domain (outside the CDR3, taken from reference TRBV19 and TRBJ1-6): DGGITQSPKYLFRKEGQNVTLSCEQNLNHDAMYWYRQDPGQGLRLIYYSQIVNDFQKGDIAEGYSVSREKKESFPLTVTSAQKNPTAFYLCASAPPGQGHSPLHFGNGTRLTVT.

V is TRBV19 and J is TRBJ2-1; 7 bases fit TRBD2. Trimming cost V 2 bases and J 3 bases; bases outside gene matches: 4. Germline V gene sequence: CDR1 LNHDA, CDR2 SQIVND (reference sequence). This CDR3 spans 15 amino acids. The CDR3 nucleotides are TGTGCCAGTAGTATATCTAGCGGATACTACAATGAGCAGTTCTTC. Translated, it gives CASSISSGYYNEQFF.

This rearrangement joins TRBV6-5 to TRBJ1-1, with D possibly matching TRBD1 (5 bases). This CDR3 contains 14 residues. Germline CDR1 MNHEY, CDR2 SVGAGI. V was clipped by 7 bases and J by 3 bases, with 15 bases between them. The CDR3 DNA is TGTGCCAGCAACAACGAGGGGAGGTACACTGAAGCTTTCTTT. Its translation is CASNNEGRYTEAFF.

V gene TRBV20-1 combines with J gene TRBJ2-7, with a tentative D call TRBD2 (6 bases). The CDR3 runs to 11 residues. Germline assignment: CDR1 DFQATT and CDR2 SNEGSKA (reference sequence). Trimming shortened V by 6 bases and J by 2 bases, and 8 bases separated the two germline ends. As DNA, the CDR3 is TGCAGTGCCGGGACTGCCTACGAGCAGTACTTC. Its protein product is CSAGTAYEQYF.

This sequence joins TRBV27 and TRBJ1-1; D remains unclear. Trimming took 3 bases from V and 1 from J, leaving 6 bases between them. The CDR3 totals 13 residues. CDR1 and CDR2 from the germline V gene are MNHEY and SMNVEV (reference sequence). CDR3 residues: CASSFGPNTEAFF. For the CDR3, the DNA is TGTGCCAGCAGTTTTGGCCCGAACACTGAAGCTTTCTTT.

The chain combines TRBV7-8 with TRBJ2-7; 7 nucleotides agree with TRBD2. Trimming took 5 bases from V and 10 from J; bases not matched to a gene: 14. The CDR3 totals 14 residues. The V gene's germline CDR1 is SGHVS and CDR2 FQNEAQ. The CDR3 sequence is CASSPSRTRGLQYV. The CDR3 DNA reads TGTGCCAGCAGCCCGTCCCGGACTAGAGGACTCCAGTACGTC.

The chain employs TRBV5-4 and TRBJ2-3; TRBD2 matches 10 bases. The CDR3 consists of 18 residues. The V gene's germline CDR1 is SGHNT and CDR2 YYREEE (reference sequence). The V segment lost 4 bases and the J segment 1 base; nucleotides outside the gene matches: 12. CDR3 in amino acids: CASSLGASGRRGTDTQYF. CDR3 bases: TGTGCCAGCAGCCTTGGGGCTAGCGGGAGACGGGGCACAGATACGCAGTATTTT.

J is TRBJ2-2 and V is TRBV7-8; TRBD2 is a possible D gene (6 bases). Per germline, CDR1 SGHVS and CDR2 FQNEAQ. Trimming stripped 1 base from V and 5 bases from J, with 11 bases between. This CDR3 has 15 amino acids. This CDR3 is CASSLGLGGTGELFF. The CDR3 region has the DNA TGTGCCAGCAGCTTAGGATTGGGGGGTACCGGGGAGCTGTTTTTT.

The rearrangement uses TRBV5-1 and TRBJ2-3, with D possibly being TRBD2 (6 bases). The V end was cut by 3 bases, the J end by 2 bases, with 7 bases between. The germline gives CDR1 SGHRS, CDR2 YFSETQ. The CDR3 has 13 residues. The DNA for the CDR3 is TGCGCCAGCAGCTCGGACTACACAGATACGCAGTATTTT. This sequence encodes CASSSDYTDTQYF.

The chain carries TRBV30 and TRBJ2-5, with a possible D match to TRBD1 (6 bases). The CDR3 is 14 residues long. Trimming cost V 2 bases and J 1 base, with 11 bases left between them. CDR1 is GTSNPN, CDR2 SVGIG, per germline (reference sequence). CDR3 nucleotides: TGTGCCTGGAGTCACAGGGCACTCCAAGAGACCCAGTACTTC. This sequence encodes CAWSHRALQETQYF.

This clone appeared a few times. The chain has TRBV5-1 and TRBJ1-6; tentatively, D is TRBD1 (5 bases). V was pared by 4 bases and J by 5 bases, with 19 bases between. Germline V lookup: CDR1 SGHRS, CDR2 YFSETQ. The CDR3 runs 17 residues. As DNA, the CDR3 is TGCGCCAGCAGCCCCCTGTCGACATTAGGGGATAATTCACCCCTCCACTTT. Amino acids: CASSPLSTLGDNSPLHF. Full variable domain (remainder filled in from reference TRBV5-1 and TRBJ1-6): KAGVTQTPRYLIKTRGQQVTLSCSPISGHRSVSWYQQTPGQGLQFLFEYFSETQRNKGNFPGRFSGRQFSNSRSEMNVSTLELGDSALYLCASSPLSTLGDNSPLHFGNGTRLTVT.

The chain couples TRBV5-6 to TRBJ1-4; 7 nucleotides match TRBD1. The CDR3 has 16 amino acids. CDR1 is SGHDT and CDR2 is YYEEEE in the germline V gene. V lost 1 base, J lost 7 bases, and 10 bases stayed unmatched. The CDR3 here is CASSLYRTGPGEKLFF. CDR3 in DNA: TGTGCCAGCAGCTTGTACCGGACAGGTCCAGGTGAAAAACTGTTTTTT.

The CDR3 here is CASSDPARAYEQYV. The CDR3 nucleotides are TGTGCCAGCAGTGACCCGGCCAGGGCCTACGAGCAGTACGTC. The rearrangement joins TRBV2 to TRBJ2-7; TRBD1 might be the D (5 bases). The CDR3 sequence is 14 residues long. V lost 3 bases and J lost 2, with 11 bases in between. In germline, CDR1 is SNHLY, CDR2 FYNNEI.

The chain links TRBV29-1 to TRBJ1-1, with D uncertain. Germline loops: CDR1 SQVTM, CDR2 ANQGSEA. CDR3 length equals 13 residues. V was trimmed by 4 bases and J by 4 bases, leaving 13 bases between them. The CDR3 DNA sequence: TGCAGCGTTGGGACGGGAGGTTTCACTGAAGCTTTCTTT. This translates into CSVGTGGFTEAFF.

V gene TRBV19 combines with J gene TRBJ2-2; D might be TRBD1 (6 bases). This CDR3 has 13 amino acids. The germline V gene has CDR1 LNHDA and CDR2 SQIVND (reference sequence). The germline V and J ends were trimmed by 11 bases and 0 bases, with 10 bases remaining between them. The CDR3 here is CAARDTNTGELFF. For the CDR3, the DNA is TGTGCCGCCCGGGACACGAACACCGGGGAGCTGTTTTTT.

This chain connects TRBV2 to TRBJ1-4; D is undetermined. The CDR3 is made up of 15 amino acids. Germline assignment: CDR1 SNHLY and CDR2 FYNNEI. V shed 5 bases and J shed 5 bases, with 15 bases lying between them. The CDR3 sequence: CASSPHGEANEKLFF. For the CDR3, the DNA is TGTGCCAGCAGTCCCCACGGGGAGGCGAATGAAAAACTGTTTTTT.

This chain connects TRBV7-9 to TRBJ2-1; 7 bases match TRBD2. V gave up 5 bases and J gave up 5 bases; unmatched junction bases: 12. The CDR3 has 16 residues. Germline loops: CDR1 SEHNR, CDR2 FQNEAQ (reference sequence). CDR3 in amino acids: CASSRRLAERHNEQFF. The CDR3 DNA sequence: TGTGCCAGCAGCCGCCGACTAGCTGAAAGGCACAATGAGCAGTTCTTC.

The gene calls are TRBV7-9 and TRBJ2-5, with a possible D match to TRBD2 (5 bases). Trimming took 1 base from V and 5 from J, leaving 11 bases between them. This CDR3 is 14 amino acids long. Germline V CDR1 and CDR2: SEHNR, FQNEAQ (reference sequence). The CDR3 region has the DNA TGTGCCAGCAGCTTAGAGGGCGGGCGCGAGACCCAGTACTTC. Amino acid sequence: CASSLEGGRETQYF.

The J gene is TRBJ1-2, the V gene TRBV27; 8 bases agree with TRBD1. Trimming took 5 bases from V and 7 from J; bases not matched to a gene: 6. The V gene's germline CDR1 is MNHEY and CDR2 SMNVEV (reference sequence). CDR3 length equals 13 residues. Written as DNA, the CDR3 is TGTGCCAGCAGTACCGGACAGGGTATTGGCTACACCTTC. It specifies CASSTGQGIGYTF.

This clone was seen more than once but under ten times. The V gene is TRBV9, the J gene TRBJ2-1; D perhaps matches TRBD2 (5 bases). The CDR3 spans 16 residues. The germline V and J ends were trimmed by 3 bases and 5 bases, with 18 bases remaining between them. Germline loops: CDR1 SGDLS, CDR2 YYNGEE. The CDR3 DNA reads as TGTGCCAGCAGCGCACTGGACTCATCTGTAGACAATGAGCAGTTCTTC. Its protein product is CASSALDSSVDNEQFF. Using reference TRBV9 and TRBJ2-1 for the parts outside the CDR3, the full variable domain is DSGVTQTPKHLITATGQRVTLRCSPRSGDLSVYWYQQSLDQGLQFLIQYYNGEERAKGNILERFSAQQFPDLHSELNLSSLELGDSALYFCASSALDSSVDNEQFFGPGTRLTVL.

This sequence joins TRBV28 and TRBJ1-2, with a tentative D call TRBD1 (5 bases). CDR1 and CDR2 (germline): MDHEN, SYDVKM. This CDR3 comprises 15 residues. Trimming shortened V by 5 bases and J by 2 bases, and 15 bases separated the two germline ends. CDR3 bases: TGTGCCAGCAGTAATCGGTTTGGGGCGAACTATGGCTACACCTTC. It yields the protein CASSNRFGANYGYTF.